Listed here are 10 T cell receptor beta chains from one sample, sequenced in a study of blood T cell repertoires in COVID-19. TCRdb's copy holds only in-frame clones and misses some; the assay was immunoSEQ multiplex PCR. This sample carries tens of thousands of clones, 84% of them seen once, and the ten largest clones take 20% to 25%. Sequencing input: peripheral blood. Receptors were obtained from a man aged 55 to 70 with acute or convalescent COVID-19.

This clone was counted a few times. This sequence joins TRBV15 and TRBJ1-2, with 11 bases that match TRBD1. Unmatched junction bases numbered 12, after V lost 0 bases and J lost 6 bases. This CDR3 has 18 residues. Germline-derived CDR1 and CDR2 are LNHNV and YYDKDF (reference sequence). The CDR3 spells CATSRDLGTGGSSNGYTF. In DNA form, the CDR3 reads TGTGCCACCAGCAGAGATCTTGGGACAGGGGGTTCCTCGAATGGCTACACCTTC. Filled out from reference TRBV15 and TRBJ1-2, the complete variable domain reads DAMVIQNPRYQVTQFGKPVTLSCSQTLNHNVMYWYQQKSSQAPKLLFHYYDKDFNNEADTPDNFQSRRPNTSFCFLDIRSPGLGDTAMYLCATSRDLGTGGSSNGYTFGSGTRLTVV.

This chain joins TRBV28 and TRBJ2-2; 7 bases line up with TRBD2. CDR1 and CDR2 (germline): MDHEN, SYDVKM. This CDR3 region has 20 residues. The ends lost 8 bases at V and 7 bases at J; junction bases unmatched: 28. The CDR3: CASHAWSMWTGRAQNGELFF. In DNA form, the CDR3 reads TGTGCCAGCCATGCCTGGTCCATGTGGACGGGGAGGGCGCAGAACGGGGAGCTGTTTTTT.

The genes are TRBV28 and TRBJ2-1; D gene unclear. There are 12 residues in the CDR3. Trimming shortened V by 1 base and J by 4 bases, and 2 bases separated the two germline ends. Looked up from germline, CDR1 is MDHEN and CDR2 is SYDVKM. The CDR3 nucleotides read TGTGCCAGCAGTTTATCATACAATGAGCAGTTCTTC. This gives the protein CASSLSYNEQFF.

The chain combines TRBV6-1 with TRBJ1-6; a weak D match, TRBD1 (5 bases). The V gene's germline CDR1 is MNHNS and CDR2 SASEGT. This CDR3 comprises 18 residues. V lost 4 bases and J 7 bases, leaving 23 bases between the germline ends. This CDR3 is CASSAWSRDSMNNSPLHF. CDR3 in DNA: TGTGCCAGCAGTGCTTGGTCAAGGGACTCGATGAACAATTCACCCCTCCACTTT.

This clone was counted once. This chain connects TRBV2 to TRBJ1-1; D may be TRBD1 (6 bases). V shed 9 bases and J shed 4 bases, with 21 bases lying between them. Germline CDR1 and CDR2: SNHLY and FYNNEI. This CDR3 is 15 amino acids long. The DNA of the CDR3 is TGTGCCAGTATTTCCGGACAAAGAGGGGGCACTGAAGCTTTCTTT. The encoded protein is CASISGQRGGTEAFF.

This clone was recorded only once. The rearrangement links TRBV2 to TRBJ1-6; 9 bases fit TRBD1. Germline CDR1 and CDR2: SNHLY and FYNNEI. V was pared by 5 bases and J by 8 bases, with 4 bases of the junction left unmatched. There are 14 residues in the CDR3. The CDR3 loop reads CASSPRTGDSPLHF. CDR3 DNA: TGTGCCAGCAGTCCGAGGACAGGGGATTCACCCCTCCACTTT.

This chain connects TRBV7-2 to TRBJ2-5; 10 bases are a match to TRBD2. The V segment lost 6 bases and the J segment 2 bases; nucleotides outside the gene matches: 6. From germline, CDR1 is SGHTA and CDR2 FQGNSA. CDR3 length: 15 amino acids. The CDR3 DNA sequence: TGTGCCAGCAGAACTAGCGGGGTTGAACAAGAGACCCAGTACTTC. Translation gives CASRTSGVEQETQYF.

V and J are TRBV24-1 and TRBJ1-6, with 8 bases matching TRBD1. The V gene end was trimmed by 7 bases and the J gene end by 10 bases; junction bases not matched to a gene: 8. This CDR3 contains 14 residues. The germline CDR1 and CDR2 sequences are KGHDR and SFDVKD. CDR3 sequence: CATSEGTGVSPLHF. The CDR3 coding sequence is TGTGCCACCAGCGAAGGGACAGGAGTATCACCCCTCCACTTT.

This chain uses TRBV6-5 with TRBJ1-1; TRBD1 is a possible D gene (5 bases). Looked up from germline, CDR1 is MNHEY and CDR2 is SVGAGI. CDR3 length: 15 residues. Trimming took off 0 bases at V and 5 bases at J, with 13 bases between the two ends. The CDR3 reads CASSYSTYGGTEAFF. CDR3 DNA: TGTGCCAGCAGTTACTCGACTTACGGGGGGACTGAAGCTTTCTTT.

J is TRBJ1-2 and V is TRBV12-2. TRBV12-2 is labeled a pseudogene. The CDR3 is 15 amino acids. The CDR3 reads CASRLARGCNYGYTF. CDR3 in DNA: TGTGCAAGTCGCTTAGCCCGGGGATGTAACTATGGCTACACCTTC.